One sample yielded the 18 T cell receptor beta chains listed below, sequenced in a study of shared clonotypes between healthy human individuals (dated by TCRdb to the early 2020s). The library was made by the immunoSEQ multiplex PCR assay. TCRdb carries this immuneACCESS record with in-frame sequences only. Its versions omit some clonotypes, under half of them owing to an unresolved V gene in the studies checked, with the rest unexplained. The table for this sample lists under 650,000 clones; less than 96% of them were counted only once. Under 0.06% of the sample lies in the top ten. Sequenced: naive CD4+ T cells sorted from blood. The cell subset or site tag for this specimen amounts to: CD45RA+ positively selected. All receptors come from a woman aged 25 to 39 in good health.

The CDR3 here is CSVALGEQYF. In nucleotides, the CDR3 is TGCAGCGTTGCCCTGGGGGAGCAGTACTTC. The rearrangement joins TRBV29-1 to TRBJ2-7; no reliable D call. The CDR3 runs 10 residues. The V end lost 4 bases, the J end lost 7 bases, and 8 bases lay between the germline ends. Germline CDR1 reads SQVTM; CDR2 reads ANQGSEA.

V usage is TRBV6-5 and J usage is TRBJ1-5; D call uncertain. Between the trimmed V and J ends, which lost 8 bases and 4 bases, there was a span of 18 bases. The CDR3 loop spans 15 amino acids. CDR1 MNHEY and CDR2 SVGAGI come from the germline V gene. The CDR3 region is CASQAALHGNQPQHF. The CDR3 bases are TGTGCCAGCCAAGCGGCTTTACACGGGAATCAGCCCCAGCATTTT.

The chain joins TRBV4-1 to TRBJ1-1, with no clear D. This CDR3 contains 14 residues. V was trimmed by 0 bases and J by 6 bases, leaving 11 bases between them. Germline CDR1 is MGHRA and CDR2 is YSYEKL. The DNA of the CDR3 is TGCGCCAGCAGCCAAGACCCAAGTTGGCCTGAAGCTTTCTTT. This sequence encodes CASSQDPSWPEAFF.

V usage is TRBV5-6 and J usage is TRBJ2-3, with D hard to call. The V gene's germline CDR1 is SGHDT and CDR2 YYEEEE. This CDR3 is 13 amino acids long. Trimming cost V 4 bases and J 0 bases, with 6 bases left between them. The chain's CDR3 is CASSAASTDTQYF. The CDR3 DNA is TGTGCCAGCAGCGCGGCTAGCACAGATACGCAGTATTTT.

The chain uses TRBV7-2 and TRBJ2-7, with D possibly called TRBD1 or TRBD2 (6 bases each). Trimming took off 11 bases at V and 6 bases at J, with 20 bases between the two ends. The CDR3 consists of 13 residues. The germline CDR1 and CDR2 sequences are SGHTA and FQGNSA. DNA for the CDR3: TGTGCCGTAGAGAGTGGGGGGCGCCGCGAGCAGTACTTC. Its protein is CAVESGGRREQYF.

This chain connects TRBV27 to TRBJ2-7; 10 nucleotides agree with TRBD2. Germline V CDR1 and CDR2: MNHEY, SMNVEV (reference sequence). This CDR3 has 14 amino acids. After removal of 3 bases from V and 3 bases from J, the junction contained 2 bases not matched to a gene. This CDR3 is CASSFSSGSYEQYF. The CDR3, as DNA: TGTGCCAGCAGTTTTTCTAGCGGGAGCTACGAGCAGTACTTC.

In nucleotides, the CDR3 is TGTGCCAGCAGTTACTCGGACCTTTACAATGAGCAGTTCTTC. It is translated as CASSYSDLYNEQFF. This chain uses TRBV6-5 with TRBJ2-1; D gene uncertain. Germline values: CDR1 MNHEY, CDR2 SVGAGI. The CDR3 length is 14 residues. V was cut by 0 bases and J by 4 bases, with 7 bases left in between.

V is TRBV19 and J is TRBJ2-1; no clear D gene. The V gene lost 3 bases and the J gene lost 0 bases, with 9 bases spanning the gap. Per the germline V gene, CDR1 is LNHDA and CDR2 is SQIVND (reference sequence). The CDR3 totals 15 residues. The CDR3 spells CASSMWDYSYNEQFF. DNA for the CDR3: TGTGCCAGTAGTATGTGGGATTACTCCTACAATGAGCAGTTCTTC.

This clone was seen only a few times. V is TRBV6-5 and J is TRBJ2-7; D uncertain. CDR3 length: 15 residues. Germline CDR1 is MNHEY and CDR2 is SVGAGI. Trimming shortened V by 5 bases and J by 3 bases, and 17 bases separated the two germline ends. Here the CDR3 DNA reads TGTGCCAGCAGTGCGGCTTACGATAGGGACTACGAGCAGTACTTC. As protein: CASSAAYDRDYEQYF.

V and J are TRBV27 and TRBJ1-1; the D gene is possibly TRBD1 (6 bases). V shed 7 bases and J shed 0 bases, with 21 bases lying between them. CDR1 and CDR2 (germline): MNHEY, SMNVEV (reference sequence). This CDR3 is 17 amino acids long. CDR3 amino acids: CASTPLGLGQMNTEAFF. CDR3 DNA sequence: TGTGCCAGCACCCCGCTAGGTCTAGGACAGATGAACACTGAAGCTTTCTTT.

The V gene is TRBV4-2, the J gene TRBJ2-7, with 7 bases lining up with TRBD2. The V gene's germline CDR1 is LGHNA and CDR2 YNFKEQ. The length of the CDR3 is 14 residues. Trimming at V came to 4 bases and at J to 5 bases, leaving 8 bases not matched to a gene. The CDR3 sequence: CASSPREGPHEQYF. CDR3 nucleotide sequence: TGTGCCAGCAGCCCCAGGGAGGGCCCACACGAGCAGTACTTC.

The chain carries TRBV9 and TRBJ2-1; TRBD1 might be the D (5 bases). In germline, CDR1 is SGDLS, CDR2 YYNGEE. The CDR3 spans 13 residues. Trimming left V 0 bases short and J 8 bases short, with 9 bases between. The CDR3 loop is CASSVDLRDEQFF. The CDR3 DNA sequence: TGTGCCAGCAGCGTAGATCTCAGGGATGAGCAGTTCTTC.

This clone was recorded once. The chain couples TRBV29-1 to TRBJ2-3; D is possibly TRBD1 (5 bases). The CDR3 consists of 13 residues. Germline-derived CDR1 and CDR2 are SQVTM and ANQGSEA. The V end lost 7 bases, the J end lost 5 bases, and 16 bases lay between the germline ends. CDR3 sequence (DNA): TGCAGCGGCAACTTCAGGGTGGGAGATACGCAGTATTTT. This codes for CSGNFRVGDTQYF.

To note about this clone: Distinct nucleotide sequences in the sample also encode this CDR3. The V call is TRBV15, the J call TRBJ1-4; D gene uncertain. V was cut by 3 bases and J by 3 bases, with 11 bases left in between. From germline, CDR1 is LNHNV and CDR2 YYDKDF (reference sequence). There are 15 residues in the CDR3. CDR3 nucleotides: TGTGCCACCAGCAGGGGGATTGGATCTAATGAAAAACTGTTTTTT. It specifies CATSRGIGSNEKLFF.

The V gene is TRBV27, the J gene TRBJ2-7; 10 positions match TRBD1. V lost 3 bases and J lost 3; bases outside the gene matches: 8. In germline, CDR1 is MNHEY, CDR2 SMNVEV (reference sequence). The length of the CDR3 is 16 residues. This CDR3 reads CASSFYPGQGIYEQYF. CDR3 nucleotides: TGTGCCAGCAGTTTTTACCCGGGACAGGGGATCTACGAGCAGTACTTC.

This chain uses TRBV18 with TRBJ2-7; TRBD1 matches at 11 bases. Germline trimming cut 2 bases from V and 5 bases from J; bases unmatched to any gene: 5. Germline V gene data show CDR1 as KGHSH and CDR2 as LQKENI. This CDR3 is 15 amino acids long. The CDR3, as DNA: TGTGCCAGCTCACCAATTGGACAGGGGGCCCACGAGCAGTACTTC. It codes for CASSPIGQGAHEQYF.

As concerns this clone: Other DNA sequences within the sample encode an identical CDR3. The CDR3 DNA sequence: TGCGCCAGCAGCTTGTTAGCGGAAGAGACCCAGTACTTC. Translating it yields CASSLLAEETQYF. This chain uses TRBV5-1 with TRBJ2-5; D is possibly TRBD2 (6 bases). This CDR3 is built from 13 residues. Trimming shortened V by 1 base and J by 3 bases, and 7 bases separated the two germline ends. CDR1 and CDR2 from the germline V gene are SGHRS and YFSETQ. Full variable domain (remainder filled in from reference TRBV5-1 and TRBJ2-5): KAGVTQTPRYLIKTRGQQVTLSCSPISGHRSVSWYQQTPGQGLQFLFEYFSETQRNKGNFPGRFSGRQFSNSRSEMNVSTLELGDSALYLCASSLLAEETQYFGPGTRLLVL.

The chain joins TRBV28 to TRBJ2-7; tentatively, D is TRBD1 (6 bases). Germline assignment: CDR1 MDHEN and CDR2 SYDVKM. There are 13 residues in the CDR3. V was clipped by 4 bases and J by 2 bases, with 9 bases between them. The CDR3 spells CASSWDTTYEQYF. For the CDR3, the DNA is TGTGCCAGCAGTTGGGACACTACCTACGAGCAGTACTTC.